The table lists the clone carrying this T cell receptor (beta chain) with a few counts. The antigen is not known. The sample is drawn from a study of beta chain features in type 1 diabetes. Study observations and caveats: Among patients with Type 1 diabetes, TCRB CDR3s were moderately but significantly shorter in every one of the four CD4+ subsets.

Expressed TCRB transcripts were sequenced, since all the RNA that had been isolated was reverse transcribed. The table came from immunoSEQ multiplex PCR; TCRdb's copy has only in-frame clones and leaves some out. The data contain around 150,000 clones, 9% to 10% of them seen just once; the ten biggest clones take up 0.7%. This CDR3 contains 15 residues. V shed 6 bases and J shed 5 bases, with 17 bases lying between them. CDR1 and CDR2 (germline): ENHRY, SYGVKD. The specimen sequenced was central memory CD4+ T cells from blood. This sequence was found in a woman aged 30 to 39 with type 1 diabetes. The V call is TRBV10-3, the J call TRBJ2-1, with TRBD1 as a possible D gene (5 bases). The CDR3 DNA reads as TGTGCCATCAGAACAGGCTGGGGTTCTGACAATGAGCAGTTCTTC. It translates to CAIRTGWGSDNEQFF.